Listed here are 25 T cell receptor beta chains from one sample, sequenced in a study of T-cell memory formation after mild COVID-19. TCRdb reprocessed the 5' RACE reads via MiXCR and lists one record per CDR3 protein. Among roughly 120,000 distinct CDR3 sequences listed, over 20% were seen once. Sequencing was done on a sample of PBMCs or a T cell subset sorted from them (not recorded which). Source of these receptors: a man younger than 35 who had mild COVID-19 (a few samples of this study predate the infection). Cell type and time point are not known.

The CDR3 nucleotides are TGTGCCAGCAGCTCCCTACTGGACGGACTTATCACCGGGGAGCTGTTTTTT. Translating it yields CASSSLLDGLITGELFF. The V and J genes are TRBV7-2 and TRBJ2-2; the D gene is possibly TRBD2 (5 bases). This CDR3 contains 17 residues. Trimming took 4 bases from V and 4 from J, leaving 19 bases between them. Germline V gene data show CDR1 as SGHTA and CDR2 as FQGNSA.

The chain couples TRBV9 to TRBJ2-3, with D possibly being TRBD2 (6 bases). CDR1 is SGDLS and CDR2 is YYNGEE in the germline V gene. This CDR3 has 15 residues. V shed 4 bases and J shed 2 bases, with 14 bases lying between them. The CDR3 region is CASSFPPGVTDTQYF. CDR3 coding DNA: TGTGCCAGCAGCTTCCCACCGGGGGTCACAGATACGCAGTATTTT.

This chain links TRBV12-3 or TRBV12-4 with TRBJ1-1; weak D call: TRBD1 (5 bases). CDR3 length equals 14 residues. The ends were cut back, 5 bases at V and 1 base at J, with 11 bases in the middle. The CDR3 nucleotides read TGTGCCAGCAGTGGGGGTAATAGGAACACTGAAGCTTTCTTT. Its translation is CASSGGNRNTEAFF.

CDR3 in amino acids: CASSYSGAGDGYTF. The CDR3 coding sequence is TGTGCCAGCAGTTACTCCGGGGCAGGGGACGGCTACACCTTC. This chain joins TRBV6-5 and TRBJ1-2, with D tentatively TRBD1 (6 bases). Trimming left V 0 bases short and J 8 bases short, with 13 bases between. CDR1 is MNHEY, CDR2 SVGAGI, per germline. This CDR3 contains 14 residues.

The chain employs TRBV6-5 and TRBJ2-4; a weak D match, TRBD1 (6 bases). The CDR3 spans 15 residues. Germline V gene lookup returns CDR1 MNHEY and CDR2 SVGAGI. V lost 6 bases to trimming and J lost 0 bases, with 12 bases between them. CDR3 amino acids: CASRPGALAKNIQYF. The CDR3 DNA reads TGTGCCAGCAGGCCAGGGGCACTAGCCAAAAACATTCAGTACTTC.

The rearrangement joins TRBV11-2 to TRBJ2-6, with unresolved D. V was pared by 0 bases and J by 2 bases, with 11 bases between. Germline CDR1 is SGHAT and CDR2 is FQNNGV. This CDR3 has 17 amino acids. DNA for the CDR3: TGTGCCAGCAGCTTAGATTTAGGGTTCCCTGGGGCCAACGTCCTGACTTTC. Its translation: CASSLDLGFPGANVLTF.

The V gene is TRBV5-1, the J gene TRBJ2-3; tentative D call: TRBD1 (6 bases). Germline CDR1 is SGHRS and CDR2 is YFSETQ. The V end lost 5 bases, the J end lost 3 bases, and 10 bases lay between the germline ends. This CDR3 is 13 amino acids long. As DNA, the CDR3 is TGCGCCAGCAGGCAGCAGGGGACAGATACGCAGTATTTT. Protein: CASRQQGTDTQYF.

This clonotype was seen a few times. This chain connects TRBV4-2 to TRBJ2-7, with D possibly matching TRBD2 (6 bases). CDR1 is LGHNA and CDR2 is YNFKEQ in the germline V gene. Trimming left V 0 bases short and J 3 bases short, with 9 bases between. The CDR3 covers 14 residues. CDR3 region: CASSQELGLYEQYF. The CDR3, as DNA: TGTGCCAGCAGCCAAGAGCTGGGACTCTACGAGCAGTACTTC.

The chain links TRBV4-2 to TRBJ2-3; TRBD1 agrees at 9 bases. The CDR3 is made up of 15 amino acids. From germline, CDR1 is LGHNA and CDR2 YNFKEQ. V dropped 4 bases and J dropped 2; count of bases not matched to a gene: 4. CDR3 nucleotides: TGTGCCAGCAGCCCCGGACAGGGGCCCACAGATACGCAGTATTTT. Amino acids: CASSPGQGPTDTQYF.

The chain combines TRBV7-2 with TRBJ2-1; TRBD2 matches 7 bases. V was clipped by 5 bases and J by 10 bases; unmatched bases: 11. Germline V CDR1 and CDR2: SGHTA, FQGNSA. The CDR3 is 14 amino acids. CDR3 sequence: CASSLTYSGLEQFF. CDR3 DNA: TGTGCCAGCAGCCTGACCTATAGCGGGTTAGAGCAGTTCTTC. Full variable domain (remainder filled in from reference TRBV7-2 and TRBJ2-1): GAGVSQSPSNKVTEKGKDVELRCDPISGHTALYWYRQSLGQGLEFLIYFQGNSAPDKSGLPSDRFSAERTGGSVSTLTIQRTQQEDSAVYLCASSLTYSGLEQFFGPGTRLTVL.

This clonotype is judged medium-sized. The rearrangement joins TRBV4-2 to TRBJ2-2; D is perhaps TRBD1 or TRBD2 (5 bases each). Germline-derived CDR1 and CDR2 are LGHNA and YNFKEQ. The CDR3 is made up of 16 amino acids. Between the trimmed V and J ends, which lost 0 bases and 4 bases, there was a span of 12 bases. CDR3 sequence reads: CASSQEGDPSTGELFF. The DNA of the CDR3 is TGTGCCAGCAGCCAAGAGGGGGACCCCTCCACCGGGGAGCTGTTTTTT.

The CDR3: CASSSSGGLSYEQYF. CDR3 bases: TGTGCCAGCAGCTCATCAGGGGGTTTGTCCTACGAGCAGTACTTC. The V call is TRBV7-6, the J call TRBJ2-7; 7 bases align to TRBD1. Germline V gene lookup returns CDR1 SGHVS and CDR2 FNYEAQ. The junction had 7 bases not matched to a gene; V was cut back by 4 bases and J by 1 base. The CDR3 sequence is 15 residues long.

The chain joins TRBV27 to TRBJ2-1; tentatively, D is TRBD1 (6 bases). V was trimmed by 1 base and J by 5 bases, leaving 9 bases between them. CDR1 is MNHEY, CDR2 SMNVEV, per germline (reference sequence). The CDR3 contains 14 residues. The CDR3 reads CASSLLDSNNEQFF. DNA for the CDR3: TGTGCCAGCAGTTTATTGGACAGCAACAATGAGCAGTTCTTC.

In its sample, this clonotype was seen a few times. The chain joins TRBV4-1 to TRBJ2-2; D is ambiguous. The V and J ends lost 1 base and 5 bases respectively, with 11 bases between them. This CDR3 contains 15 residues. Per germline, CDR1 MGHRA and CDR2 YSYEKL. In nucleotides, the CDR3 is TGCGCCAGCAGCCAAGGTCGGAAACATACCGGGGAGCTGTTTTTT. This sequence encodes CASSQGRKHTGELFF.

This clonotype was seen a handful of times. J is TRBJ2-1 and V is TRBV3-1; 12 bases match TRBD2. Trimming at V came to 2 bases and at J to 6 bases, leaving 11 bases not matched to a gene. Germline V lookup: CDR1 LGHDT, CDR2 YNNKEL (reference sequence). This CDR3 has 18 amino acids. The CDR3 coding sequence is TGTGCCAGCAGCCAAATTTCCCGAACTAGCGGGGGGAGCAATGAGCAGTTCTTC. This translates into CASSQISRTSGGSNEQFF.

V usage is TRBV6-5 and J usage is TRBJ2-7; no reliable D call. CDR3 length: 12 amino acids. V gave up 2 bases and J gave up 5 bases, with 7 bases separating them. Germline assignment: CDR1 MNHEY and CDR2 SVGAGI. The CDR3 DNA follows: TGTGCCAGCAGTTACGGGGTGAACGAGCAGTACTTC. Its protein is CASSYGVNEQYF.

The rearrangement joins TRBV6-2 or TRBV6-3 to TRBJ1-5; D gene uncertain. The CDR3 is made up of 13 amino acids. Per the germline V gene, CDR1 is MNHEY and CDR2 is SVGEGT. V was clipped by 8 bases and J by 3 bases, with 11 bases between them. CDR3 bases: TGTGCCAGCCACCACGGACTCAATCAGCCCCAGCATTTT. Amino acids: CASHHGLNQPQHF.

J is TRBJ2-5 and V is TRBV7-9; TRBD1 agrees at 8 bases. V was pared by 4 bases and J by 1 base, with 8 bases of the junction left unmatched. From germline, CDR1 is SEHNR and CDR2 FQNEAQ (reference sequence). The CDR3 is made up of 16 amino acids. The CDR3 sequence is CASSSRWDRIQETQYF. The CDR3 bases are TGTGCCAGCAGCTCAAGATGGGACAGGATCCAAGAGACCCAGTACTTC.

The V and J genes are TRBV12-3 or TRBV12-4 and TRBJ1-1; D may be TRBD1 (5 bases). V was cut by 8 bases and J by 8 bases, with 15 bases left in between. This CDR3 has 12 residues. The CDR3 sequence: CASRGETKEAFF. The CDR3 coding sequence is TGTGCCAGCCGAGGGGAAACTAAGGAAGCTTTCTTT.

This chain uses TRBV9 with TRBJ1-1; D remains unclear. Trimming removed 4 bases at V and 0 bases at J, with 10 bases between. The CDR3 length is 14 residues. In germline, CDR1 is SGDLS, CDR2 YYNGEE. CDR3 amino acids: CASSSGRMNTEAFF. The CDR3 region has the DNA TGTGCCAGCAGCTCCGGACGGATGAACACTGAAGCTTTCTTT.

The gene calls are TRBV15 and TRBJ1-1; D is undetermined. The V end lost 5 bases, the J end lost 7 bases, and 11 bases lay between the germline ends. The CDR3 runs to 12 residues. Germline V gene sequence: CDR1 LNHNV, CDR2 YYDKDF (reference sequence). CDR3 nucleotides: TGTGCCACCAGCGCCTCCGGGTTTGAAGCTTTCTTT. Its protein product is CATSASGFEAFF.

Only a few counts were recorded for this clonotype. The genes are TRBV29-1 and TRBJ1-6; D unresolved. CDR1 is SQVTM and CDR2 is ANQGSEA in the germline V gene. Between the trimmed V and J ends, which lost 4 bases and 4 bases, there was a span of 8 bases. The CDR3 totals 13 residues. The CDR3 DNA reads as TGCAGCGTTGTAGAAGAATATAATTCACCCCTCCACTTT. Residues: CSVVEEYNSPLHF.

The rearrangement links TRBV6-5 to TRBJ1-2; D perhaps matches TRBD1 (5 bases). The CDR3 sequence is 13 residues long. The V end was cut by 6 bases, the J end by 7 bases, with 15 bases between. CDR1 is MNHEY, CDR2 SVGAGI, per germline. The CDR3 is CASRAGKASGYTF. DNA of the CDR3: TGTGCCAGCAGGGCAGGGAAGGCGAGTGGCTACACCTTC.

This clonotype was picked up a small number of times. J is TRBJ2-7 and V is TRBV28; maybe TRBD2 (5 bases). V lost 1 base and J lost 5, with 6 bases in between. The V gene's germline CDR1 is MDHEN and CDR2 SYDVKM. The CDR3 sequence is 12 residues long. The CDR3: CASSLFGNEQYV. For the CDR3, the DNA is TGTGCCAGCAGTTTATTCGGGAACGAGCAGTACGTC.

The chain combines TRBV4-1 with TRBJ2-5; D unclear. V gave up 7 bases and J gave up 2 bases, with 5 bases separating them. The CDR3 is 11 amino acids. Germline assignment: CDR1 MGHRA and CDR2 YSYEKL. The CDR3 nucleotides read TGCGCCAGCATGAAGCAAGAGACCCAGTACTTC. Translating it yields CASMKQETQYF.